Described below is a single TCR beta chain sequence and its context. Relative to its sample, this clonotype is medium-sized (0.01 to 0.1%). The target of this receptor is not known. Base qualities are missing; no much larger clone stands one base away. This beta chain is a stray sequence in a library constructed for alpha chains; its clone size is not meaningful. The protocol used for the library was 5' RACE. Reads for this sample came from a NextSeq 500. To allow correction of PCR and sequencing errors, the TCR library protocol tagged every TCR cDNA molecule with a unique molecular identifier. From the authors' description of their analysis: TCR identification, UMI-based error correction and CDR3 extraction were all carried out with Decombinator tools. TCRs above a frequency of 2 per 1,000, corresponding to the top 1% of the tumor frequency distribution, were defined as expanded. Expanded tumor TCRs were classed as regional if statistically deemed absent (corrected P<0.05) from at least one tumor region, otherwise ubiquitous. Each repertoire was subsampled 100 times to 5,000 TCRs, after which Renyi diversity was computed with the R vegan package. CDR3 similarity networks were built from amino acid triplet string-kernel similarity, connecting CDR3s with pairwise similarity above 0.82. The public reads were reanalyzed by TCRdb: fastp trimming at Q25, MiXCR alignment, in-frame beta chains only. Each CDR3 protein appears once, grouped with its most common genes and DNA. The V and J calls were determined by TCRdb, not by the authors. The sample includes about 8,100 distinct CDR3 sequences, with around 12% observed a single time. The ten biggest clones cover about 11% of the sample.

Measured from the cysteine to the phenylalanine, the CDR3 is 12 residues long. Just the 36-base CDR3 DNA is kept, in frame starting at base 1. Sequences DFQATT (CDR1) and SNEGSKA (CDR2) are obtained from the germline V gene (reference sequence). A distance of 9 bases separates the germline ends of V and J, which lose 5 bases and 1 base respectively. The sample is drawn from a study of spatial heterogeneity in lung cancer (dated by TCRdb to about 2019). Context from the whole study: More beta-chain than alpha-chain transcripts were consistently detected, likely reflecting higher beta-chain transcript abundance. TCR alpha and beta repertoires were quantitatively compared across multiple tumor regions, matched nontumor lung and blood in non-small cell lung cancer. Both alpha and beta chains were TCR-sequenced in around 220 tumor regions, some 64 matched nontumor lung samples and 55 to 60 PBMC samples obtained at surgery. Nonsynonymous mutation counts, determined by whole-exome sequencing of tumor tissue, were related to features of the TCR repertoire. TCR transcript counts in tumor regions correlated strongly with a T cell transcriptional module score from matched bulk RNA-seq. In the raw uncorrected reads, each unique combination of TCR and UMI appeared more than ten times on average. On the study overall, not on this receptor specifically: Counts of ubiquitous and regional expanded TCRs correlated with counts of ubiquitous and regional nonsynonymous mutations, respectively. Confirming at a functional level the hypothesis that regional TCRs recognize regional mutations was considered to require additional single-cell paired TCR alpha and beta sequencing. TCR-seq coverage of tumor T cells was estimated at only roughly 7.7% for alpha chains and 12% to 15% for beta chains. The number of expanded intratumoral alpha and beta TCRs correlated with the tumor nonsynonymous mutation count.

The sample's time point, from its label and the paper: sample taken at primary tumor resection. Samples were obtained from about 75 patients with early-stage, untreated non-small cell lung cancer from the lung TRACERx cohort. TCR sequencing used whole RNA extracted from tumor and nontumor lung tissue, or from cryopreserved PBMC samples, without cell sorting. A patient was chosen for TCR sequencing only when enough RNA was available from at least two tumor regions. Tumor and adjacent nontumor lung specimens were reviewed by a lung pathologist before selection. This TCR was recovered from a male donor with early-stage non-small cell lung cancer. The sample in question was lung tumor tissue, obtained at surgery. The chain was built from TRBV20-1 and TRBJ2-7; no D gene call is confident. The bases read TGCAGTGCTGGCGACTTTTCCTACGAGCAGTACTTC. This encodes CSAGDFSYEQYF.